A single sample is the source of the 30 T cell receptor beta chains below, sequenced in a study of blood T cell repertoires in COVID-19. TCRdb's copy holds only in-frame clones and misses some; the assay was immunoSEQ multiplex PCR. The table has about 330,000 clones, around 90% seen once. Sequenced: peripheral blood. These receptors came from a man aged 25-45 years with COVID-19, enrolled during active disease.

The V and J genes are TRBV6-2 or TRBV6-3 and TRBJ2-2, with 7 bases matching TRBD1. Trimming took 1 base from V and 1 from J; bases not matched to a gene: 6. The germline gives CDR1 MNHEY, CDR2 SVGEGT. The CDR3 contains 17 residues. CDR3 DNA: TGTGCCAGCAGTTACTTAGCCGGGACAGTGAACACCGGGGAGCTGTTTTTT. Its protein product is CASSYLAGTVNTGELFF.

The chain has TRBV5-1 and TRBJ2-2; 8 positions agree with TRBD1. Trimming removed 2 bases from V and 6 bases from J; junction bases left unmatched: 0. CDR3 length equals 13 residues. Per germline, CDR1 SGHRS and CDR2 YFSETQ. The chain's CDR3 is CASSLQGAGELFF. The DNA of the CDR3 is TGCGCCAGCAGCTTACAGGGGGCCGGGGAGCTGTTTTTT.

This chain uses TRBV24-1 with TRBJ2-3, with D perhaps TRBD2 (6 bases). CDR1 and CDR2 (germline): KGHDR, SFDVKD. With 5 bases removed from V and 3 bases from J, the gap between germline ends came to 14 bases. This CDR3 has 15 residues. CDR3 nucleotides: TGTGCCACCAGTGGCGGGGAGTGGGGAACAGATACGCAGTATTTT. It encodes CATSGGEWGTDTQYF.

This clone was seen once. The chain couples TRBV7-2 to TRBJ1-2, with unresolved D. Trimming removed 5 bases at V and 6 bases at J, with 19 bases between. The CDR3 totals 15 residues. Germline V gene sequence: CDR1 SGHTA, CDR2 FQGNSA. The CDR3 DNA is TGTGCCAGCAGCCCGCCACCCCCAGAATCCGATGGCTACACCTTC. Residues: CASSPPPPESDGYTF.

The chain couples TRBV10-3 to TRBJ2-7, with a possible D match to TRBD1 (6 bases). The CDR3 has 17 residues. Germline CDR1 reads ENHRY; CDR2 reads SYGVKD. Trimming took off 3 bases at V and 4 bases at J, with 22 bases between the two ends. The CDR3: CAISDYYQGFLAYEQYF. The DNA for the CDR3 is TGTGCCATCAGTGATTACTACCAGGGGTTTTTAGCGTACGAGCAGTACTTC.

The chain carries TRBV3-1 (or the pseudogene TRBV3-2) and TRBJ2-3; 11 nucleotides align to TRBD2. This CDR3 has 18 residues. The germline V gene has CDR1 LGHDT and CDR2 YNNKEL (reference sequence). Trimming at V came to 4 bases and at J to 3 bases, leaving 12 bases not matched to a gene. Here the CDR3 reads CASSPRNPSGGRTDTQYF. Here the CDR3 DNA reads TGTGCCAGCAGCCCAAGAAATCCTAGCGGGGGGAGGACAGATACGCAGTATTTT.

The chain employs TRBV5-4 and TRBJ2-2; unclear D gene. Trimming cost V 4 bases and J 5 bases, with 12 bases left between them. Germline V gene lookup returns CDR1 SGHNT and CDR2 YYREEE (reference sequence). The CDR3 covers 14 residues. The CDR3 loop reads CASSQAPGTGELFF. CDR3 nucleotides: TGTGCCAGCAGCCAAGCCCCGGGTACCGGGGAGCTGTTTTTT.

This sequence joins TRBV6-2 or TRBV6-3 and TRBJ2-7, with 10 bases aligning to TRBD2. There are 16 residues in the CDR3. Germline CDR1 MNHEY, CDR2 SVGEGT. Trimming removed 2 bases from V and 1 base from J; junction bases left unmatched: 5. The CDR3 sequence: CASSYGTSDSSYEQYF. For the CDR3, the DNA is TGTGCCAGCAGTTACGGGACTAGCGATTCGTCCTACGAGCAGTACTTC.

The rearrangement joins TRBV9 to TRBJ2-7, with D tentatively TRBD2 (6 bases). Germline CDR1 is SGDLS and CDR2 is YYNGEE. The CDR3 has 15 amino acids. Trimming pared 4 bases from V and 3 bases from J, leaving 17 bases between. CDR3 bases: TGTGCCAGCAGCCCAAGACTAGGGGCCCTCTACGAGCAGTACTTC. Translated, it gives CASSPRLGALYEQYF.

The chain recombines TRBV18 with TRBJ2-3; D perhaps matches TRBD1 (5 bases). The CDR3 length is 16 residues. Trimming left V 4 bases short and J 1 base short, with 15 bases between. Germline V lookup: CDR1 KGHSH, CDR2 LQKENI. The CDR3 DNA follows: TGTGCCAGCTCACACCAACAGACAGTTGGCACAGATACGCAGTATTTT. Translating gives CASSHQQTVGTDTQYF.

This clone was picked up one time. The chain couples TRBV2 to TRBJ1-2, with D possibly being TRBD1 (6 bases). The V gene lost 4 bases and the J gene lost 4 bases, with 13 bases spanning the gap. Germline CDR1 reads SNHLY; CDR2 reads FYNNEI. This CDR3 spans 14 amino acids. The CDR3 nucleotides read TGTGCCAGCAGTGGACAGACAGGTTTCTATGGCTACACCTTC. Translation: CASSGQTGFYGYTF.

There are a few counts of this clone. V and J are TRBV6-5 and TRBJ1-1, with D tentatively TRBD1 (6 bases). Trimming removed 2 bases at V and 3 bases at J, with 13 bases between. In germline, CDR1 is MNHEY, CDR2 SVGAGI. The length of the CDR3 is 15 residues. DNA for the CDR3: TGTGCCAGCAGTTACCTTCAGGGGTTGGACACTGAAGCTTTCTTT. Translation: CASSYLQGLDTEAFF.

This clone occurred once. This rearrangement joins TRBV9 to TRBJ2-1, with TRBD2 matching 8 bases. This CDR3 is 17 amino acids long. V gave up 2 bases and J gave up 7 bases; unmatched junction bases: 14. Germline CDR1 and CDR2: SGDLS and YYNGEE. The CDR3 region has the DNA TGTGCCAGCAGCGTGGGTTCGAGGGTAGCGGGGAGGAATGAGCAGTTCTTC. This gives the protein CASSVGSRVAGRNEQFF. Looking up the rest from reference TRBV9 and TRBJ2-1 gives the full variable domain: DSGVTQTPKHLITATGQRVTLRCSPRSGDLSVYWYQQSLDQGLQFLIQYYNGEERAKGNILERFSAQQFPDLHSELNLSSLELGDSALYFCASSVGSRVAGRNEQFFGPGTRLTVL.

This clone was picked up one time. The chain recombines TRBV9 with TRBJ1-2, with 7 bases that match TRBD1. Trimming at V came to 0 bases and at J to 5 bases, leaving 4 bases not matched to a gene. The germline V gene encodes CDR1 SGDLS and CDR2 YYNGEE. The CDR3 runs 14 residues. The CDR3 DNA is TGTGCCAGCAGCGTAGGACAGGGCTATTATGGCTACACCTTC. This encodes CASSVGQGYYGYTF.

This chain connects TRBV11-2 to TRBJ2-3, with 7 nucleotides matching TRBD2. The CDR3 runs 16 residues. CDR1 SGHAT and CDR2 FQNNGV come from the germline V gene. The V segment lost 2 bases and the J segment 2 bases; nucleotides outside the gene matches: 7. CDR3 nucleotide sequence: TGTGCCAGCAGCTTATACGGTCGGGAGGACACAGATACGCAGTATTTT. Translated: CASSLYGREDTDTQYF.

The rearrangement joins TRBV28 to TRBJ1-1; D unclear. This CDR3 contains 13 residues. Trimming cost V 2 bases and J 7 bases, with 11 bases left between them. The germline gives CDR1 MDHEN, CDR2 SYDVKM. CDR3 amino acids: CASSLQASGEAFF. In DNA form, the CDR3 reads TGTGCCAGCAGTTTACAGGCCTCCGGTGAAGCTTTCTTT.

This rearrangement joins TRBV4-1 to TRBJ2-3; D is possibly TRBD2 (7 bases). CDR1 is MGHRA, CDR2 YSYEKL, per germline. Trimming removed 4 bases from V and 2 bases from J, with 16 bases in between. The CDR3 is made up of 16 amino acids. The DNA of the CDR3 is TGCGCCAGCAGCCCCAAGGCGGGGGCCCCCACAGATACGCAGTATTTT. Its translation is CASSPKAGAPTDTQYF.

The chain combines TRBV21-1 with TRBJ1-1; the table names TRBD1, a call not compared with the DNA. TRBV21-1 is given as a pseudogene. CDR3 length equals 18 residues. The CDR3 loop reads CASSKIGVGGARHSEAFF. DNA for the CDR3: TGTGCCAGCAGCAAAATAGGGGTTGGGGGCGCCCGACACTCTGAAGCTTTCTTT.

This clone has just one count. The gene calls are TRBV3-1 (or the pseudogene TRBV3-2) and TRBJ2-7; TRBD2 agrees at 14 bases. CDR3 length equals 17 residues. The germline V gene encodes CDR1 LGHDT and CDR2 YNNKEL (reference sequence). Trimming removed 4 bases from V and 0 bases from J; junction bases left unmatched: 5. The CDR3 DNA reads TGTGCCAGCAGCCTGACTAGCGGGAGGGCTTCCTCCTACGAGCAGTACTTC. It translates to CASSLTSGRASSYEQYF.

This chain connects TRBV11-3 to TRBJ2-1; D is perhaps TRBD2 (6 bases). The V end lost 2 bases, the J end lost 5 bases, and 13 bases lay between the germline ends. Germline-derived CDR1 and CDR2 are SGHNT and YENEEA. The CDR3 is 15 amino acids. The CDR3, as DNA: TGTGCCAGCAGCTTACGGGGAGGCAGAAACAATGAGCAGTTCTTC. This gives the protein CASSLRGGRNNEQFF.

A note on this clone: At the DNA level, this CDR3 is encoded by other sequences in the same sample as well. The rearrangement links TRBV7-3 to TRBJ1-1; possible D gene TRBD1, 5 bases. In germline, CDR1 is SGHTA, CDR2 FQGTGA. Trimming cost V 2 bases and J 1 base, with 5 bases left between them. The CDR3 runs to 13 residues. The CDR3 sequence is CASSLGQNTEAFF. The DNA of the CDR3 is TGTGCCAGCAGCTTAGGACAGAACACTGAAGCTTTCTTT.

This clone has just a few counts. The CDR3 nucleotides are TGTGCCAGTAGCCGGGACAGACAAACCGGGGAGCTGTTTTTT. Protein product: CASSRDRQTGELFF. The chain links TRBV27 to TRBJ2-2, with 7 positions matching TRBD1. Germline loops: CDR1 MNHEY, CDR2 SMNVEV (reference sequence). The CDR3 has 14 amino acids. The V gene end was trimmed by 9 bases and the J gene end by 5 bases; junction bases not matched to a gene: 9.

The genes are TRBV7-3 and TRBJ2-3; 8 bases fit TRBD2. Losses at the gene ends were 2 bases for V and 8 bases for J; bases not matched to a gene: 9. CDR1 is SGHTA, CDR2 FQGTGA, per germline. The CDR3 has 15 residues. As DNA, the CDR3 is TGTGCCAGCAGCTTAGCGGGGACTAGTGGGGGTACGCAGTATTTT. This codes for CASSLAGTSGGTQYF.

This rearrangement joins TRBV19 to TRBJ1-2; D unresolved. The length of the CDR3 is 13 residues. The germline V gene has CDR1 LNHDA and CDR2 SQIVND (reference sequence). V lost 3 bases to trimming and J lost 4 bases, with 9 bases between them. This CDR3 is CASSIRRGYGYTF. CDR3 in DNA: TGTGCCAGTAGTATTCGACGGGGCTATGGCTACACCTTC.

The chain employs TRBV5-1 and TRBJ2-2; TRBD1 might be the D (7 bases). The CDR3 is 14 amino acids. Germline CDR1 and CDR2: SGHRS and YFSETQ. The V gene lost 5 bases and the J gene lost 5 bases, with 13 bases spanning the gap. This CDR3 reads CASSGGGRTGELFF. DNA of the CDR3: TGCGCCAGCAGTGGAGGGGGCCGGACCGGGGAGCTGTTTTTT.

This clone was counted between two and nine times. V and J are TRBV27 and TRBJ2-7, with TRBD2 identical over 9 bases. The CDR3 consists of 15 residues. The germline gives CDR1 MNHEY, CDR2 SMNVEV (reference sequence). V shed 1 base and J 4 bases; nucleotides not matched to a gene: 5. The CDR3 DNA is TGTGCCAGCAGTTTATATGATAGCGGGAGATACGAGCAGTACTTC. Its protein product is CASSLYDSGRYEQYF.

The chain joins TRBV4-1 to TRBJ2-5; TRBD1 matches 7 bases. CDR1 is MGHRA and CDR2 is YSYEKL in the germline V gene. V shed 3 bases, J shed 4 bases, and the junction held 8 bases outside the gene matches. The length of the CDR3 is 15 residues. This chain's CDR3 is CASSHPGTVVETQYF. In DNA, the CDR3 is TGCGCCAGCAGCCACCCCGGGACAGTGGTAGAGACCCAGTACTTC.

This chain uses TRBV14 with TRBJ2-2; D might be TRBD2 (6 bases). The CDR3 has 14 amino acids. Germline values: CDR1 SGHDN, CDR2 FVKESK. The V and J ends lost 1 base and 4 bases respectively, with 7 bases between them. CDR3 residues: CASSQGLVTGELFF. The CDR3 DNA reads TGTGCCAGCAGCCAAGGACTAGTCACCGGGGAGCTGTTTTTT.

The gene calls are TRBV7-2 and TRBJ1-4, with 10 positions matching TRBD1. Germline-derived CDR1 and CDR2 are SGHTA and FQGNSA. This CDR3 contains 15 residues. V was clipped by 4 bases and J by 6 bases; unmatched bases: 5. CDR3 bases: TGTGCCAGCAGCTCAGACAGGGGGCAGTATGAAAAACTGTTTTTT. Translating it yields CASSSDRGQYEKLFF.

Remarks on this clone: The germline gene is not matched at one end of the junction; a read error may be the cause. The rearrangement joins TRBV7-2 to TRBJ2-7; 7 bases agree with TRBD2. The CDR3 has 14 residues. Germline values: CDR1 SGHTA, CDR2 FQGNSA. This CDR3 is CASSLGGSTYEQYF. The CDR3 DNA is TGTGCCAGCAGTTTAGGCGGGAGCACCTACGAGCAGTACTTC.